One and the same sample provided the 32 T cell receptor beta chains below, sequenced in a study of T cells expressing NK-cell markers (dated by TCRdb to 2018 to 2021). Libraries were prepared through 5' RACE. The sequencing machine was an Illumina HiSeq 2000. After the reads were reprocessed by TCRdb, one entry was made per CDR3 protein sequence, with no DNA. The sample table on file contains some 600,000 distinct CDR3 sequences. The ten biggest clones cover approximately 3.5% of the sample. The source material was blood T cells: a sorted CD56 or NKG2C T cell subset, CD4+ or CD8+ T cells, or bulk PBMC T cells (not recorded which). The receptors derive from a man younger than 35 in good health. Donor details come from another sample of the same person, matched by shared clones.

This chain uses TRBV6-2 or TRBV6-3 with TRBJ1-5; TCRdb picks TRBD1, but there is no DNA to check that call. This CDR3 region has 15 residues. CDR1 and CDR2 (germline): MNHEY, SVGEGT. The chain's CDR3 is CASGDRGLGNQPQHF.

The V gene is TRBV20-1, the J gene TRBJ2-1; there is no DNA to check the TCRdb D call of TRBD2. The CDR3 is 17 residues long. Germline values: CDR1 DFQATT, CDR2 SNEGSKA (reference sequence). The CDR3: CSARFIGEGPSYNEQFF.

The rearrangement joins TRBV5-1 to TRBJ2-5; TCRdb selects TRBD2, and the lack of DNA leaves this call unchecked. The germline V gene has CDR1 SGHRS and CDR2 YFSETQ. CDR3 length: 16 amino acids. This CDR3 is CASSLAGAGVAETQYF.

This chain links TRBV5-1 with TRBJ2-1; TCRdb returns TRBD1, unconfirmable since there is no DNA. CDR1 is SGHRS and CDR2 is YFSETQ in the germline V gene. This CDR3 region has 16 residues. The CDR3: CASSLEDRGHDNEQFF.

V and J are TRBV20-1 and TRBJ2-3; the D call of TRBD2 rests on TCRdb alone, since no DNA is present to check it. The germline V gene encodes CDR1 DFQATT and CDR2 SNEGSKA (reference sequence). CDR3 size: 17 residues. This CDR3 reads CSAPQGREGRGTDTQYF.

The chain recombines TRBV12-3 or TRBV12-4 with TRBJ1-1; the TCRdb D gene call, TRBD1, has no DNA to confirm it. The CDR3 is made up of 15 amino acids. The CDR3 sequence: CASRPDRRQNTEAFF.

This chain's CDR3 is CSARDREGTGELFF. The chain joins TRBV29-1 to TRBJ2-2; the D call of TRBD1 rests on TCRdb alone, since no DNA is present to check it. The CDR3 runs 14 residues. CDR1 is SQVTM, CDR2 ANQGSEA, per germline.

The chain recombines TRBV10-3 with TRBJ2-1; TCRdb indicates TRBD1, and absent DNA this call remains unverified. From germline, CDR1 is ENHRY and CDR2 SYGVKD. The CDR3 extends over 13 amino acids. The CDR3 is CAIRGTAHNEQFF.

The chain is built from TRBV12-3 or TRBV12-4 and TRBJ2-5; TCRdb gives TRBD2 as the D gene, but with no DNA this cannot be confirmed. This CDR3 comprises 15 residues. CDR3 residues: CASSLPAGALETQYF.

CDR3 residues: CASSSGLVYGDTQYF. This rearrangement joins TRBV13 to TRBJ2-3; TCRdb outputs TRBD2, but without DNA this stays unchecked. CDR3 length: 15 amino acids. Germline V gene data show CDR1 as PRHDT and CDR2 as FYEKMQ (reference sequence).

This chain links TRBV11-1 with TRBJ2-6; the D gene TCRdb calls, TRBD1, cannot be checked with no DNA. CDR3 size: 18 residues. CDR1 is SGHAT, CDR2 FQDESV, per germline (reference sequence). CDR3 loop: CASSPGIGGASGANVLTF.

This rearrangement joins TRBV29-1 to TRBJ1-2; the D call of TRBD1 rests on TCRdb alone, since no DNA is present to check it. The CDR3 length is 13 residues. Germline CDR1 is SQVTM and CDR2 is ANQGSEA. The CDR3 loop is CSAGTGGEDGYTF.

J is TRBJ2-1 and V is TRBV11-1; there is no DNA to check the TCRdb D call of TRBD2. CDR1 is SGHAT and CDR2 is FQDESV in the germline V gene (reference sequence). CDR3 length equals 12 residues. This CDR3 reads CASGHPGLHEFF. The variable domain in full, completed from reference TRBV11-1 and TRBJ2-1, reads EAEVAQSPRYKITEKSQAVAFWCDPISGHATLYWYRQILGQGPELLVQFQDESVVDDSQLPKDRFSAERLKGVDSTLKIQPAELGDSAMYLCASGHPGLHEFFGPGTRLTVL.

The V gene is TRBV5-1, the J gene TRBJ2-2; TCRdb reports TRBD1, a call that lacks DNA to check it against. This CDR3 is 16 amino acids long. CDR1 SGHRS and CDR2 YFSETQ come from the germline V gene. This CDR3 is CASSLSSSRVTGELFF.

The chain recombines TRBV3-1 with TRBJ2-4; the TCRdb D gene call, TRBD1, has no DNA to confirm it. The CDR3 has 13 residues. Germline V gene sequence: CDR1 LGHDT, CDR2 YNNKEL (reference sequence). CDR3 loop: CASMGQGVNIQYF.

The rearrangement links TRBV29-1 to TRBJ2-1. From germline, CDR1 is SQVTM and CDR2 ANQGSEA. CDR3 length: 13 amino acids. The CDR3 is CSGGQPNLNEQFF.

The chain has TRBV29-1 and TRBJ2-1; the TRBD2 assignment by TCRdb is unverifiable without DNA. The CDR3 has 16 residues. Per the germline V gene, CDR1 is SQVTM and CDR2 is ANQGSEA. The CDR3: CSVLTSGRVLYNEQFF.

J is TRBJ1-1 and V is TRBV29-1. The CDR3 consists of 13 residues. CDR1 is SQVTM, CDR2 ANQGSEA, per germline. The CDR3 spells CSVVTGYNTEAFF.

V usage is TRBV9 and J usage is TRBJ2-7; TCRdb outputs TRBD1, but without DNA this stays unchecked. CDR1 and CDR2 from the germline V gene are SGDLS and YYNGEE. The CDR3 is made up of 13 amino acids. This CDR3 is CASSGGTGDEQYF.

The chain uses TRBV9 and TRBJ2-7; the D gene TCRdb calls, TRBD2, cannot be checked with no DNA. This CDR3 contains 17 residues. Germline-derived CDR1 and CDR2 are SGDLS and YYNGEE. This chain's CDR3 is CASSPGPTGRSKYEQYF.

This chain links TRBV4-2 with TRBJ2-2; as DNA is missing, the TRBD1 call by TCRdb cannot be tested. The germline gives CDR1 LGHNA, CDR2 YNFKEQ. The CDR3 contains 16 residues. CDR3 loop: CASSQGKGENTGELFF.

This rearrangement joins TRBV10-3 to TRBJ2-5; lacking DNA, the TRBD1 call made by TCRdb goes unchecked. The CDR3 loop spans 13 amino acids. Germline V CDR1 and CDR2: ENHRY, SYGVKD. The CDR3 reads CAISNRVEETQYF.

This rearrangement joins TRBV6-4 to TRBJ2-3; TCRdb reports TRBD1, a call that lacks DNA to check it against. Germline lookup yields CDR1 MRHNA and CDR2 SNTAGT. The CDR3 totals 15 residues. CDR3 loop: CASSVDRGHTDTQYF.

The V gene is TRBV20-1, the J gene TRBJ1-6; TCRdb gives TRBD1 as the D gene, but with no DNA this cannot be confirmed. The CDR3 has 14 residues. The germline gives CDR1 DFQATT, CDR2 SNEGSKA (reference sequence). CDR3: CSARDPGGESPLHF.

The gene calls are TRBV5-1 and TRBJ2-2; the D gene TCRdb calls, TRBD2, cannot be checked with no DNA. The CDR3 length is 15 residues. CDR1 is SGHRS and CDR2 is YFSETQ in the germline V gene. The CDR3 protein is CASSGSGANTGELFF.

The gene calls are TRBV6-2 or TRBV6-3 and TRBJ2-2. The CDR3 spans 14 residues. The V gene's germline CDR1 is MNHEY and CDR2 SVGEGT. The CDR3 reads CASSYSSFTGELFF.

The chain joins TRBV7-2 to TRBJ2-2; TCRdb's D gene call, TRBD2, goes unchecked for lack of DNA. Germline assignment: CDR1 SGHTA and CDR2 FQGNSA. This CDR3 has 14 amino acids. The CDR3 spells CASSRRALTGELFF.

The chain uses TRBV10-3 and TRBJ1-3; TCRdb calls TRBD1, which cannot be checked without DNA. The CDR3 runs to 11 residues. Germline V gene lookup returns CDR1 ENHRY and CDR2 SYGVKD. The CDR3 here is CAARERDTIYF.

V usage is TRBV20-1 and J usage is TRBJ2-6; TCRdb outputs TRBD1, but without DNA this stays unchecked. CDR3 length: 16 amino acids. The germline V gene has CDR1 DFQATT and CDR2 SNEGSKA (reference sequence). The CDR3 here is CSARLRGAAGANVLTF.

The J gene is TRBJ2-5, the V gene TRBV10-3; TCRdb's D call of TRBD2 is untestable without DNA. The CDR3 runs to 15 residues. Germline CDR1 reads ENHRY; CDR2 reads SYGVKD. The CDR3 loop is CAISKSGRREETQYF.

V gene TRBV5-1 combines with J gene TRBJ2-5; TCRdb returns TRBD1, unconfirmable since there is no DNA. CDR1 and CDR2 from the germline V gene are SGHRS and YFSETQ. The CDR3 is made up of 15 amino acids. The chain's CDR3 is CASSLWGQGQETQYF.

This chain links TRBV5-1 with TRBJ2-3; without DNA, the TCRdb call of TRBD2 cannot be checked. Germline loops: CDR1 SGHRS, CDR2 YFSETQ. The CDR3 spans 15 residues. The CDR3 sequence is CASSPGTSSADTQYF.